The 14 T cell receptor beta chains presented below share a single source sample, sequenced in a study of blood T cell repertoires in COVID-19. Here immunoSEQ multiplex PCR was the method, and the copy in TCRdb shows in-frame clones only, minus some. This sample has tens of thousands of clones, with over 80% found just once. Sequenced input: peripheral blood. Receptors were obtained from a human donor in a cohort sampled during active COVID-19.

This chain links TRBV7-9 with TRBJ1-4; the match to TRBD1 covers 7 bases. After removal of 5 bases from V and 4 bases from J, the junction contained 7 bases not matched to a gene. The CDR3 consists of 15 residues. CDR1 is SEHNR, CDR2 FQNEAQ, per germline (reference sequence). The CDR3 reads CASSPGGSGNEKLFF. The CDR3 nucleotides are TGTGCCAGCAGCCCAGGGGGGTCTGGTAATGAAAAACTGTTTTTT.

The V gene is TRBV5-1, the J gene TRBJ2-4, with 10 bases aligning to TRBD2. Losses at the gene ends were 4 bases for V and 5 bases for J; bases not matched to a gene: 3. The CDR3 runs 14 residues. The V gene's germline CDR1 is SGHRS and CDR2 YFSETQ. CDR3 region: CASSLGLAENIQYF. The CDR3 DNA sequence: TGCGCCAGCAGCCTAGGACTAGCGGAAAACATTCAGTACTTC.

This clone was picked up one time. The chain is built from TRBV9 and TRBJ2-1; 10 positions match TRBD1. The CDR3 runs 15 residues. Trimming removed 4 bases from V and 2 bases from J; junction bases left unmatched: 3. Germline V gene data show CDR1 as SGDLS and CDR2 as YYNGEE. DNA of the CDR3: TGTGCCAGCAGCTCCGGACAGGGGGCCTACAATGAGCAGTTCTTC. It codes for CASSSGQGAYNEQFF.

CDR3 DNA: TGTGCCAGCAGTGATGTAGGGGTGGAGACCCAGTACTTC. Translating it yields CASSDVGVETQYF. This rearrangement joins TRBV2 to TRBJ2-5, with TRBD1 as a possible D gene (5 bases). The CDR3 loop spans 13 amino acids. Germline CDR1 SNHLY, CDR2 FYNNEI. Trimming removed 3 bases from V and 5 bases from J, with 10 bases in between.

V and J are TRBV11-2 and TRBJ2-3; TRBD1 matches at 7 bases. The length of the CDR3 is 15 residues. Trimming at V came to 4 bases and at J to 1 base, leaving 5 bases not matched to a gene. CDR1 and CDR2 from the germline V gene are SGHAT and FQNNGV. This chain's CDR3 is CASSSGQPGTDTQYF. The CDR3 DNA reads as TGTGCCAGCAGCTCGGGACAGCCGGGCACAGATACGCAGTATTTT.

The chain has TRBV15 and TRBJ2-1, with TRBD2 matching 14 bases. V gave up 5 bases and J gave up 2 bases; unmatched junction bases: 8. CDR3 size: 18 residues. From germline, CDR1 is LNHNV and CDR2 YYDKDF (reference sequence). The CDR3 DNA reads as TGTGCCACCAGCGGTGCCGGGACTAGCGGGGGAGCCTACAATGAGCAGTTCTTC. This encodes CATSGAGTSGGAYNEQFF.

This rearrangement joins TRBV19 to TRBJ2-3; 8 bases are a match to TRBD1. This CDR3 is 15 amino acids long. The V gene end was trimmed by 4 bases and the J gene end by 1 base; junction bases not matched to a gene: 4. Per the germline V gene, CDR1 is LNHDA and CDR2 is SQIVND (reference sequence). In DNA form, the CDR3 reads TGTGCCAGTAGTACCACGACAGGGGGCACAGATACGCAGTATTTT. Translating it yields CASSTTTGGTDTQYF.

This clone came up once. This sequence joins TRBV4-1 and TRBJ2-1; 10 bases map to TRBD2. Losses at the gene ends were 6 bases for V and 8 bases for J; bases not matched to a gene: 7. This CDR3 region has 14 residues. Per the germline V gene, CDR1 is MGHRA and CDR2 is YSYEKL. CDR3 in amino acids: CASRPGLAFDEQFF. The CDR3 DNA follows: TGCGCCAGCAGGCCGGGACTAGCGTTCGATGAGCAGTTCTTC.

The chain links TRBV4-1 to TRBJ2-1; 11 bases agree with TRBD2. The J segment lost 4 bases and the V segment lost 4 bases, leaving 6 bases of the junction unmatched. This CDR3 has 16 amino acids. Germline assignment: CDR1 MGHRA and CDR2 YSYEKL. The CDR3 nucleotides are TGCGCCAGCAGCCGGGGGACTAGCGGCAATTACAATGAGCAGTTCTTC. Translation gives CASSRGTSGNYNEQFF.

V usage is TRBV9 and J usage is TRBJ2-3; D not resolved. Germline V gene data show CDR1 as SGDLS and CDR2 as YYNGEE. The CDR3 extends over 15 amino acids. Trimming cost V 0 bases and J 4 bases, with 12 bases left between them. The CDR3 reads CASSVGAQVPDTQYF. CDR3 DNA: TGTGCCAGCAGCGTAGGAGCCCAGGTCCCAGATACGCAGTATTTT.

The CDR3 protein is CASSPGTLKGQPQHF. The CDR3, as DNA: TGTGCCAGTAGCCCCGGGACTTTAAAAGGTCAGCCCCAGCATTTT. The rearrangement links TRBV19 to TRBJ1-5; the D gene is possibly TRBD1 (5 bases). Trimming stripped 6 bases from V and 6 bases from J, with 18 bases between. Germline V CDR1 and CDR2: LNHDA, SQIVND (reference sequence). CDR3 length: 15 amino acids.

V gene TRBV6-2 or TRBV6-3 combines with J gene TRBJ2-5; 7 bases line up with TRBD1. The CDR3 runs 16 residues. Trimming cost V 0 bases and J 1 base; bases outside gene matches: 5. The germline CDR1 and CDR2 sequences are MNHEY and SVGEGT. The CDR3 sequence is CASSYSTGTAQETQYF. Here the CDR3 DNA reads TGTGCCAGCAGTTACTCCACCGGGACAGCCCAAGAGACCCAGTACTTC.

The chain recombines TRBV7-2 with TRBJ1-5; the match to TRBD1 covers 9 bases. The V segment lost 5 bases and the J segment 4 bases; nucleotides outside the gene matches: 3. The CDR3 sequence is 14 residues long. Germline V gene lookup returns CDR1 SGHTA and CDR2 FQGNSA. The CDR3 spells CASSVDRGNQPQHF. The CDR3 nucleotides are TGTGCCAGCAGCGTAGACAGGGGGAATCAGCCCCAGCATTTT.

The chain links TRBV4-3 to TRBJ2-7; a weak D match, TRBD1 (5 bases). With 1 base removed from V and 0 bases from J, the gap between germline ends came to 10 bases. There are 15 residues in the CDR3. Germline V gene data show CDR1 as LGHNA and CDR2 as YSLEER. The CDR3 is CASSQGTGHSYEQYF. DNA for the CDR3: TGCGCCAGCAGCCAAGGAACAGGTCACTCCTACGAGCAGTACTTC.